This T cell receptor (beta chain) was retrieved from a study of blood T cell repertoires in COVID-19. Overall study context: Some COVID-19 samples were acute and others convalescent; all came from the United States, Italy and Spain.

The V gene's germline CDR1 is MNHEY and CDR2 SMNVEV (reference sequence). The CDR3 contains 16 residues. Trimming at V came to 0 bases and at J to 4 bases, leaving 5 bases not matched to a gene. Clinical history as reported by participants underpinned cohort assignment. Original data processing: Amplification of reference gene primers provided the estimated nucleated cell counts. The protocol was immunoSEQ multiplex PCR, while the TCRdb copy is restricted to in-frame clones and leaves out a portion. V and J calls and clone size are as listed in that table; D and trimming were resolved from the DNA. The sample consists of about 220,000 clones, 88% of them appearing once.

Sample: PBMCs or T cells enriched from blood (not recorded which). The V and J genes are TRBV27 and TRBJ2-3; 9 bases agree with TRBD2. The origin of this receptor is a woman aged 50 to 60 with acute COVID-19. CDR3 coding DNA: TGTGCCAGCAGTTTATCGGTGGTAGCGGGAGCAGATACGCAGTATTTT. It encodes CASSLSVVAGADTQYF.